The following is a T cell receptor beta chain sequence with its context. Antigen unknown. The germline V gene encodes CDR1 MDHEN and CDR2 SYDVKM. The CDR3 covers 16 residues. The V and J ends lost 4 bases and 4 bases respectively, with 18 bases between them. CD45RO-negative cells were positively selected for CCR7, leaving out terminally differentiated effector memory CD45RA+ cells. Donors comprised only Caucasian adults living in Nashville, Tennessee. Each subset's genomic DNA was shared equally among a number of immunoSEQ plates. Sequencing was performed with immunoSEQ multiplex PCR; in TCRdb, only in-frame clones are kept and a portion is missing. The sample lists about 590,000 clones, around 95% occurring once. This sample is drawn from a study of shared clonotypes between healthy human individuals. Study context: Per donor, three plates held CD4 naive cells, three held CD4 memory, two held CD8 naive and one held CD8 memory. Findings of the study overall: Relative to clonotypes present in all four donors, those not shared had lower generation probabilities.

The rearrangement joins TRBV28 to TRBJ2-3; D possibly matches TRBD1 or TRBD2 (6 bases each). The origin of this receptor is a woman in her twenties or thirties in good health. The sequencing input was naive CD8+ T cells sorted from blood. CDR3 region: CASSWAGGLNPDTQYF. CDR3 nucleotide sequence: TGTGCCAGCAGTTGGGCTGGGGGGCTTAACCCAGATACGCAGTATTTT. The entire variable domain, with the rest obtained from reference TRBV28 and TRBJ2-3, is as follows: DVKVTQSSRYLVKRTGEKVFLECVQDMDHENMFWYRQDPGLGLRLIYFSYDVKMKEKGDIPEGYSVSREKKERFSLILESASTNQTSMYLCASSWAGGLNPDTQYFGPGTRLTVL.